The 21 T cell receptor beta chains below all came from one sample that was sequenced in a study of blood T cell repertoires in COVID-19. The method was immunoSEQ multiplex PCR; TCRdb's version includes in-frame clones alone and lacks a portion of them. The sample has some 260,000 clones, roughly 90% seen once. The sample taken for sequencing was PBMCs or T cells enriched from blood (not recorded which). These receptors all come from a man aged 35 to 55 who had recovered from COVID-19.

The CDR3 region is CASSERRSSGNTIYF. CDR3 coding DNA: TGCGCCAGCAGCGAGAGACGGAGCTCTGGAAACACCATATATTTT. The chain recombines TRBV10-2 with TRBJ1-3; D remains ambiguous. Trimming took off 6 bases at V and 0 bases at J, with 12 bases between the two ends. Germline loops: CDR1 WSHSY, CDR2 SAAADI. This CDR3 region has 15 residues.

The chain employs TRBV28 and TRBJ2-1, with 7 bases that match TRBD1. Per the germline V gene, CDR1 is MDHEN and CDR2 is SYDVKM. Trimming cost V 6 bases and J 3 bases; bases outside gene matches: 5. CDR3 length equals 14 residues. CDR3 DNA sequence: TGTGCCAGCAGACGACAGGGCCACTACAATGAGCAGTTCTTC. It codes for CASRRQGHYNEQFF.

This chain joins TRBV7-2 and TRBJ2-7; 7 nucleotides line up with TRBD1. Germline CDR1 is SGHTA and CDR2 is FQGNSA. Trimming at V came to 2 bases and at J to 2 bases, leaving 3 bases not matched to a gene. The CDR3 is 14 residues long. The DNA for the CDR3 is TGTGCCAGCAGCTTATGGGACAGAACCTACGAGCAGTACTTC. It encodes CASSLWDRTYEQYF.

The J gene is TRBJ2-7, the V gene TRBV10-2, with TRBD1 matching 10 bases. The germline gives CDR1 WSHSY, CDR2 SAAADI. The CDR3 covers 18 residues. V dropped 6 bases and J dropped 1; count of bases not matched to a gene: 15. The CDR3 DNA reads as TGCGCCAGCAGCCGCTCCGGGACAGGGGCACGGAGGTCCTACGAGCAGTACTTC. Amino acids: CASSRSGTGARRSYEQYF.

V usage is TRBV9 and J usage is TRBJ2-7, with TRBD2 matching 8 bases. The trim removed 0 bases at V and 4 bases at J, leaving 6 bases unmatched. The CDR3 length is 15 residues. Germline-derived CDR1 and CDR2 are SGDLS and YYNGEE. Here the CDR3 DNA reads TGTGCCAGCAGCGTAGAAAGCGGGAGTTTTTACGAGCAGTACTTC. It is translated as CASSVESGSFYEQYF.

The V and J genes are TRBV4-3 and TRBJ2-3; D is possibly TRBD1 (6 bases). The V gene's germline CDR1 is LGHNA and CDR2 YSLEER. This CDR3 is 17 amino acids long. The V end was cut by 0 bases, the J end by 8 bases, with 21 bases between. The CDR3 loop is CASSQDAAGARAGTQYF. CDR3 in DNA: TGCGCCAGCAGCCAAGACGCGGCAGGGGCCAGGGCTGGTACGCAGTATTTT.

V usage is TRBV27 and J usage is TRBJ1-2; 8 positions match TRBD1. The V gene end was trimmed by 8 bases and the J gene end by 0 bases; junction bases not matched to a gene: 11. CDR1 is MNHEY and CDR2 is SMNVEV in the germline V gene (reference sequence). There are 16 residues in the CDR3. CDR3 amino acids: CASGRQQGASNYGYTF. The CDR3 DNA is TGTGCCAGCGGCCGACAGCAGGGGGCCTCTAACTATGGCTACACCTTC.

The V call is TRBV11-3, the J call TRBJ1-1; TRBD1 aligns across 8 bases. CDR1 and CDR2 (germline): SGHNT, YENEEA. CDR3 length equals 15 residues. Unmatched junction bases numbered 12, after V lost 2 bases and J lost 10 bases. The CDR3 protein is CASSLMSGGRGGAFF. The CDR3 DNA follows: TGTGCCAGCAGCTTAATGTCAGGGGGCAGAGGGGGAGCTTTCTTT. Variable domain in full (rest from reference TRBV11-3 and TRBJ1-1): EAGVVQSPRYKIIEKKQPVAFWCNPISGHNTLYWYLQNLGQGPELLIRYENEEAVDDSQLPKDRFSAERLKGVDSTLKIQPAELGDSAVYLCASSLMSGGRGGAFFGQGTRLTVV.

This chain connects TRBV6-2 or TRBV6-3 to TRBJ2-1, with TRBD2 matching 13 bases. The CDR3 extends over 15 amino acids. The V and J ends lost 5 bases and 7 bases, in that order; junction bases with no gene match: 5. CDR1 is MNHEY, CDR2 SVGEGT, per germline. CDR3 coding DNA: TGTGCCAGCAGTAGCGGGACTAGCGGGACTAATGAGCAGTTCTTC. Translation: CASSSGTSGTNEQFF.

V usage is TRBV10-2 and J usage is TRBJ1-1; D remains unclear. This CDR3 comprises 13 residues. Germline lookup yields CDR1 WSHSY and CDR2 SAAADI. Trimming pared 3 bases from V and 7 bases from J, leaving 12 bases between. The CDR3 sequence: CASSETGINEAFF. The CDR3 DNA reads as TGCGCCAGCAGTGAAACCGGGATTAATGAAGCTTTCTTT.

Written as DNA, the CDR3 is TGTGCCAGCGCTCCTGCCGACTTCGGCGAGCAGTACTTC. It specifies CASAPADFGEQYF. The V gene is TRBV7-2, the J gene TRBJ2-7; no clear D gene. This CDR3 is 13 amino acids long. CDR1 and CDR2 from the germline V gene are SGHTA and FQGNSA. Trimming shortened V by 8 bases and J by 6 bases, and 17 bases separated the two germline ends. The full variable domain, with the rest looked up from reference TRBV7-2 and TRBJ2-7, is GAGVSQSPSNKVTEKGKDVELRCDPISGHTALYWYRQSLGQGLEFLIYFQGNSAPDKSGLPSDRFSAERTGGSVSTLTIQRTQQEDSAVYLCASAPADFGEQYFGPGTRLTVT.

This chain joins TRBV21-1 and TRBJ2-4; the table calls TRBD1, which could not be checked here. TRBV21-1 is a known pseudogene. The CDR3 covers 15 residues. CDR3 sequence reads: CASSIQGGAKNIQYF. In DNA, the CDR3 is TGTGCCAGCAGCATACAGGGGGGGGCCAAAAACATTCAGTACTTC.

The V call is TRBV5-4, the J call TRBJ1-4, with TRBD1 identical over 12 bases. Germline CDR1 and CDR2: SGHNT and YYREEE (reference sequence). The V gene end was trimmed by 3 bases and the J gene end by 8 bases; junction bases not matched to a gene: 5. The CDR3 extends over 15 amino acids. The CDR3, as DNA: TGTGCCAGCAGCTCCCGGGACAGGGGGCCCGAAAAACTGTTTTTT. Protein: CASSSRDRGPEKLFF.

The gene calls are TRBV5-1 and TRBJ1-2; D might be TRBD1 (6 bases). The CDR3 has 16 amino acids. With 1 base removed from V and 4 bases from J, the gap between germline ends came to 17 bases. The germline V gene has CDR1 SGHRS and CDR2 YFSETQ. The CDR3 sequence: CASSLQDRTDTYGYTF. CDR3 nucleotides: TGCGCCAGCAGCTTGCAGGACAGAACCGATACCTATGGCTACACCTTC.

The rearrangement joins TRBV2 to TRBJ2-1; 9 positions match TRBD2. Per germline, CDR1 SNHLY and CDR2 FYNNEI. The CDR3 contains 15 residues. Unmatched junction bases numbered 8, after V lost 4 bases and J lost 7 bases. The CDR3 is CASSVGAGGTNEQFF. Written as DNA, the CDR3 is TGTGCCAGCAGTGTCGGAGCGGGAGGTACAAATGAGCAGTTCTTC.

This sequence joins TRBV7-3 and TRBJ1-1; 8 bases line up with TRBD1. The germline gives CDR1 SGHTA, CDR2 FQGTGA. The trim removed 5 bases at V and 4 bases at J, leaving 9 bases unmatched. CDR3 size: 15 residues. The CDR3 is CASSRRQGSSTEAFF. The CDR3 DNA follows: TGTGCCAGCAGCAGGCGACAGGGGTCCTCCACTGAAGCTTTCTTT.

The rearrangement joins TRBV14 to TRBJ2-7; no clear D. Germline values: CDR1 SGHDN, CDR2 FVKESK. There are 14 residues in the CDR3. The germline V and J ends were trimmed by 2 bases and 2 bases, with 10 bases remaining between them. The CDR3: CASSQSIITYEQYF. The CDR3 coding sequence is TGTGCCAGCAGCCAATCTATAATCACCTACGAGCAGTACTTC.

For this clone: This specimen includes other DNA sequences encoding the same CDR3. The V and J genes are TRBV7-9 and TRBJ1-6; D not certain. V was shortened by 5 bases and J by 6 bases, with 14 bases between the two germline ends. Germline CDR1 SEHNR, CDR2 FQNEAQ (reference sequence). This CDR3 has 15 amino acids. In nucleotides, the CDR3 is TGTGCCAGCAGCCCCTTGACTTCGAGTAATTCACCCCTCCACTTT. As protein: CASSPLTSSNSPLHF.

The chain employs TRBV19 and TRBJ2-7; D may be TRBD2 (6 bases). Germline CDR1 reads LNHDA; CDR2 reads SQIVND (reference sequence). V gave up 7 bases and J gave up 7 bases, with 20 bases separating them. The CDR3 consists of 14 residues. The CDR3 loop is CASTSRDSTREQYF. For the CDR3, the DNA is TGTGCCAGTACAAGCCGGGACTCAACCCGGGAGCAGTACTTC.

The V gene is TRBV7-9, the J gene TRBJ1-5, with 7 positions matching TRBD1. Germline values: CDR1 SEHNR, CDR2 FQNEAQ (reference sequence). The V and J ends lost 5 bases and 4 bases, in that order; junction bases with no gene match: 5. The CDR3 extends over 14 amino acids. CDR3 nucleotides: TGTGCCAGCAGCCAAACAGGGGATAATCAGCCCCAGCATTTT. Amino acids: CASSQTGDNQPQHF.

The chain is built from TRBV24-1 and TRBJ2-1; 7 nucleotides match TRBD1. The CDR3 contains 12 residues. The V segment lost 4 bases and the J segment 10 bases; nucleotides outside the gene matches: 3. Germline CDR1 KGHDR, CDR2 SFDVKD. This chain's CDR3 is CATSDEGAEQFF. The CDR3 coding sequence is TGTGCCACCAGTGACGAGGGGGCCGAGCAGTTCTTC.